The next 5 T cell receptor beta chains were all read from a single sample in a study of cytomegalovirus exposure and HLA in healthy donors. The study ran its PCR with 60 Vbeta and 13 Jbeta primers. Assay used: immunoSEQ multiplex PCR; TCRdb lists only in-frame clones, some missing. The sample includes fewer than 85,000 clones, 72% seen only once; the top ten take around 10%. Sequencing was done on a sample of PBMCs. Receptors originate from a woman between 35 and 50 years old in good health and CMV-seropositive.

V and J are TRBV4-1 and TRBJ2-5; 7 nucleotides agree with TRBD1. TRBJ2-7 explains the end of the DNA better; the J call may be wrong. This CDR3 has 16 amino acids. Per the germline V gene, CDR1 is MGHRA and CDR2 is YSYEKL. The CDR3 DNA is TGCGCCAGCAGCCAAGGGCTGGGACAGACCACCTACGAGCAGTACTTC. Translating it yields CASSQGLGQTTYEQYF.

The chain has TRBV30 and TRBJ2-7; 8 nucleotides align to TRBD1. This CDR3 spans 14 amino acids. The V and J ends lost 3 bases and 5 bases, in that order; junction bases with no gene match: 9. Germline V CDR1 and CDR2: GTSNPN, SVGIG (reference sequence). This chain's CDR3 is CAWSFGQGRDEQYF. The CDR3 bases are TGTGCCTGGAGCTTCGGACAGGGAAGGGACGAGCAGTACTTC.

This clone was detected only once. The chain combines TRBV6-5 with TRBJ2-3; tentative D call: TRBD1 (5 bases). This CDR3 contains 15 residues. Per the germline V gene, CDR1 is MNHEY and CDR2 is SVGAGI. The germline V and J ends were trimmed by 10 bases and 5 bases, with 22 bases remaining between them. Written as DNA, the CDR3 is TGTGCCACCTCACTTCGAGGACAAAAGGGAGATACGCAGTATTTT. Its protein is CATSLRGQKGDTQYF.

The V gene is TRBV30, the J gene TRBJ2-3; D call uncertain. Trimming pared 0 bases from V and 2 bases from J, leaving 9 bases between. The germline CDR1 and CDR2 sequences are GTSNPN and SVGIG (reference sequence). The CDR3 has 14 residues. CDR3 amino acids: CAWSVAQSTDTQYF. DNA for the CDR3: TGTGCCTGGAGTGTAGCGCAGTCCACAGATACGCAGTATTTT.

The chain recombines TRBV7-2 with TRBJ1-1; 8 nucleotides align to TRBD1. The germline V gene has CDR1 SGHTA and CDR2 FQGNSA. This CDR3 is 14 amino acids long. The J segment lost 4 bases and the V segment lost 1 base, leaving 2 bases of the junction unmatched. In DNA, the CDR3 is TGTGCCAGCAGCTTAGTTACAGGGGGCACTGAAGCTTTCTTT. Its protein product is CASSLVTGGTEAFF. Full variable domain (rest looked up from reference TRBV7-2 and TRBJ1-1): GAGVSQSPSNKVTEKGKDVELRCDPISGHTALYWYRQSLGQGLEFLIYFQGNSAPDKSGLPSDRFSAERTGGSVSTLTIQRTQQEDSAVYLCASSLVTGGTEAFFGQGTRLTVV.